This T cell receptor beta chain was retrieved from a study of regulatory T cells in long-lasting Graves disease. The time point here: newly diagnosed GD, antithyroid drugs for less than 3 months. The TCR library was made from RNA that had been extracted from PBMCs in TRIzol. Sequencing libraries for TCR beta were prepared with iRepertoire HTBI primers and Arm-PCR of CDR3 regions. One entry per CDR3 protein results from TCRdb running MiXCR on the multiplex PCR reads. The sample contains hundreds of thousands of distinct CDR3 sequences, about 11% of which appear only once. The junction had 5 bases not matched to a gene; V was cut back by 6 bases and J by 2 bases. From germline, CDR1 is SGHNT and CDR2 YENEEA. The CDR3 length is 15 residues. Separately, the same data were catalogued under a study of T cells in Graves' hyperthyroidism and ophthalmopathy.

V is TRBV11-3 and J is TRBJ2-3; TRBD2 matches 10 bases. The sequence was collected from a woman aged 30 to 39 with Graves disease. Sequences were derived from peripheral blood mononuclear cells (PBMCs), sampled at new diagnosis, from a patient treated with antithyroid drugs. CDR3 in DNA: TGTGCCAGCAGACTACTAGCGGGACACACAGATACGCAGTATTTT. As protein: CASRLLAGHTDTQYF.